This T cell receptor beta chain was obtained from a study of cytomegalovirus exposure and HLA in healthy donors. Findings of the study overall: The dataset shows that most TCR sequences were rare, while some public TCRs occurred in many donors. Per a later analysis, HLA-associated TCR beta chains showed more clonal expansion than other, equally common TCR beta chains. In a later analysis, specific HLA alleles were associated with some 16,000 TCR beta sequences at a 0.05 false discovery rate.

Turning to this clone: Its matching antigen is unknown.

It was with 60 Vbeta and 13 Jbeta primers that the PCR ran. The method was immunoSEQ multiplex PCR; TCRdb's version includes in-frame clones alone and lacks a portion of them. There are 100,000 to 150,000 clones in the sample; just under 75% occur only once, and under 5.5% lies in the top ten. Sequencing used PBMCs. This clonotype was obtained from a man aged 55 to 69 in good health and CMV-seropositive.

This chain's CDR3 is CASSLLTGARTEAFF. Written as DNA, the CDR3 is TGTGCCAGCAGCCTGCTGACAGGTGCAAGAACTGAAGCTTTCTTT. The chain employs TRBV9 and TRBJ1-1; D perhaps matches TRBD1 (6 bases). The germline V gene encodes CDR1 SGDLS and CDR2 YYNGEE. Trimming took 4 bases from V and 5 from J, leaving 18 bases between them. There are 15 residues in the CDR3.